This entry concerns a single TCR beta chain. This specimen comes from a study of blood T cell repertoires in COVID-19. Looking at the study overall: Acute and convalescent COVID-19 samples came from the United States, Italy and Spain.

This table comes from immunoSEQ multiplex PCR, and its TCRdb copy is limited to in-frame clones, with some not included. The sample includes 270,000 or so clones, about 85% of them seen just once. The CDR3 contains 15 residues. CDR1 is MNHEY and CDR2 is SMNVEV in the germline V gene (reference sequence). V gave up 5 bases and J gave up 4 bases, with 18 bases separating them. The chain employs TRBV27 and TRBJ2-7; maybe TRBD2 (5 bases). The sequenced sample was peripheral blood. The receptor comes from a human donor in a cohort sampled during active COVID-19. The CDR3 region is CASSPSGGQRYEQYF. In DNA, the CDR3 is TGTGCCAGCAGTCCCTCCGGAGGCCAGAGATACGAGCAGTACTTC.